This T cell receptor (beta chain) came from a study of blood T cell repertoires in COVID-19 (dated by TCRdb to between 2020 and 2021). Study-level background: Collaborator samples came from the United States, Italy and Spain and covered acute and convalescent phases of COVID-19. The prospective study material was composed of cDNA or gDNA derived from T cells, B-cell-depleted T cells, or PBMCs. A de-identified subject ID, COVID-19 status, age in years and sex were almost always included in the sample metadata. The samples were drawn from the first 160 participants of the ongoing ImmuneRACE study and from over a thousand subjects provided by 6 global collaborators. A freely available public database, intended as a resource for researchers studying the immune response to SARS-CoV-2, is where the repertoires were released. Where HLA class I and class II types were available, the types were taken from metadata supplied by the sample provider, not from assay-based typing. The dataset comprised deeply sampled blood TCRbeta repertoires from subjects exposed to, actively infected with, or recovered from COVID-19.

The CDR3 covers 14 residues, taking in both the cysteine and the phenylalanine. The read is trimmed to its CDR3 DNA, 42 bases read in frame from base 1. Sequences SGHTA (CDR1) and FQGNSA (CDR2) are obtained from the germline V gene. V is cut back by 6 bases and J by 5 bases, with 5 bases in the junction unmatched. Collaborating institutions collected whole blood in K2EDTA tubes following their own protocols. For TCRbeta analysis, collaborators shipped samples in one of three forms: frozen whole blood, isolated PBMCs, or DNA extracted from either of those sample types. The immunoSEQ Assay, a bias-controlled multiplex PCR, was used to amplify TCRbeta CDR3 regions from genomic DNA. On the authors' methods: Within the assay, amplification of reference gene primers was used to estimate how many nucleated cells each sample contained. To quantify the absolute abundance of each unique TCRbeta CDR3 rearrangement, sequence reads were collapsed and filtered. Productive Simpson clonality was computed per sample as the square root of Simpson's diversity index over productive rearrangements. TCRdb holds this immuneACCESS table with in-frame rearrangements only. Some clones are missing; in checked studies, unresolved V genes explain under half, and the rest has no known cause. V, J and clone size derive from that table, while D and trimming were established from the DNA sequence. The sample contains 45,000 or so clones, roughly nine tenths of them found a single time. Clones ranked in the top ten supply more than 20% of the sample.

This clone is a singleton in its sample. The target of this receptor is not known. No base quality values were provided; no much bigger clone lies one nucleotide off. Results and caveats for the whole study, not just this receptor: How much clinical and demographic metadata was included differed by source and by participant, and the metadata was provided uncurated.

The sequence links TRBV7-2 to TRBJ2-3, with 10 middle bases fitting TRBD2. Sequenced input: peripheral blood. This TCR came from a woman over 75 in a cohort sampled during active or convalescent COVID-19. The DNA sequence is as follows: TGTGCCAGCAGACCCCTAGCGGGAGTAGATACGCAGTATTTT. Translated, it gives CASRPLAGVDTQYF.